The clone carrying this T cell receptor beta chain has a count of ten or more. Patients having uncontrolled infection, another autoimmune disease, pregnancy or lactation were not included. The data originate from a study of T cells in Graves' hyperthyroidism and ophthalmopathy. V was trimmed by 2 bases and J by 10 bases, leaving 15 bases between them. In germline, CDR1 is ENHRY, CDR2 SYGVKD. This CDR3 has 14 residues. The TCR beta CDR3 regions underwent amplification using RNA transcripts as the source. First-round RT-PCR targeting the TCR CDR3 was performed with the HTBI primer set. TCRdb passed the multiplex PCR reads through MiXCR, listing each CDR3 protein once. The repertoire has hundreds of thousands of distinct CDR3 sequences, approximately 15% of them found once; the top ten carry approximately 23%.

The chain joins TRBV10-3 to TRBJ2-1; D may be TRBD1 or TRBD2 (5 bases each). This receptor was identified in a woman aged 25 to 45 with Graves' hyperthyroidism. The specimen sequenced was blood. CDR3: CAISEEGPLREQFF. In nucleotides, the CDR3 is TGTGCCATCAGTGAGGAGGGGCCCCTCCGGGAGCAGTTCTTC.